This T cell receptor beta chain comes out of a study of glioma-infiltrating T cells after dendritic cell vaccination. In the study overall: Autologous tumor lysate-pulsed dendritic cell vaccination was given between about 2003 and 2013.

TCRB CDR3 was amplified from 2 ug genomic DNA or less. Amplification used 60 V beta primers and 13 J beta primers. Some clones are missing from TCRdb's copy, which holds only in-frame ones; the method was immunoSEQ multiplex PCR. The data hold about 92,000 clones, with 65% to 90% observed a single time. CDR1 SGHKS and CDR2 YYEKEE come from the germline V gene (reference sequence). The CDR3 extends over 15 amino acids. V was pared by 4 bases and J by 2 bases, with 14 bases between. Points on this clone: The target antigen is unknown.

The study, taken as a whole, reports: Survival was not directly related to TCR clonality in these patients.

The sample was blood, taken before dendritic cell vaccination. The source of this sequence is a human donor with glioblastoma. The gene calls are TRBV5-5 and TRBJ2-3; possible D gene TRBD1, 6 bases. The DNA for the CDR3 is TGTGCCAGCAGCAGTCAACAGGGTTTCACAGATACGCAGTATTTT. It yields the protein CASSSQQGFTDTQYF.